This T cell receptor (beta chain) was obtained from a study of T cell changes during pregnancy in multiple sclerosis. The germline V gene encodes CDR1 MRHNA and CDR2 SNTAGT. The CDR3 has 15 amino acids. J gave up 7 bases and V 7 bases, and 14 bases lay outside the gene matches. TCRdb's copy holds only in-frame clones and misses some; the assay was immunoSEQ multiplex PCR. The sample shows tens of thousands of clones, roughly 92% of them seen only once. Input material: peripheral blood. This rearrangement joins TRBV6-4 to TRBJ2-3; 7 nucleotides align to TRBD2. The sequence came from a female donor with multiple sclerosis, enrolled in a pregnancy study. CDR3 in DNA: TGTGCCAGCAAGGTCGGGGCTAGCGGCCTATATACGCAGTATTTT. Its protein product is CASKVGASGLYTQYF.